Shown below are 20 T cell receptor beta chains from a single sample sequenced in a study of T-cell memory formation after mild COVID-19. TCRdb processed the 5' RACE reads anew with MiXCR; each CDR3 protein has one entry. The sample has about 350,000 distinct CDR3 sequences, roughly 15% seen once. Source material: PBMCs or a T cell subset sorted from them (not recorded which). Receptor source: a man between 18 and 29 years old who had mild COVID-19 (a few samples of this study predate the infection). Cell type and time point are not known.

CDR3 residues: CASSVDQGIYEQYF. The DNA for the CDR3 is TGTGCCAGCAGCGTAGACCAGGGAATTTACGAGCAGTACTTC. The genes are TRBV9 and TRBJ2-7, with a tentative D call TRBD1 (5 bases). The V gene lost 0 bases and the J gene lost 4 bases, with 11 bases spanning the gap. CDR1 is SGDLS and CDR2 is YYNGEE in the germline V gene. This CDR3 region has 14 residues.

The V gene is TRBV5-1, the J gene TRBJ1-1, with a possible D match to TRBD1 (5 bases). V shed 4 bases and J shed 4 bases, with 14 bases lying between them. The V gene's germline CDR1 is SGHRS and CDR2 YFSETQ. The CDR3 length is 14 residues. The CDR3 loop reads CASSLGVGGTEAFF. CDR3 bases: TGCGCCAGCAGCCTAGGGGTTGGGGGCACTGAAGCTTTCTTT.

This clonotype was counted at least ten times. The chain links TRBV5-1 to TRBJ2-6; possibly TRBD1 for D (5 bases). The CDR3 has 14 residues. V lost 2 bases and J 4 bases, leaving 7 bases between the germline ends. Germline-derived CDR1 and CDR2 are SGHRS and YFSETQ. CDR3 nucleotides: TGCGCCAGCAGCTTCAGGGCCGGGGCCAACGTCCTGACTTTC. Amino acids: CASSFRAGANVLTF.

This clonotype has a count of ten or more. The genes are TRBV7-2 and TRBJ1-5; 7 bases agree with TRBD1. The CDR3 loop spans 14 amino acids. V shed 6 bases, J shed 6 bases, and the junction held 8 bases outside the gene matches. Per germline, CDR1 SGHTA and CDR2 FQGNSA. CDR3 residues: CASSLRQGGQPQHF. CDR3 sequence (DNA): TGTGCCAGCAGTTTGCGACAGGGTGGTCAGCCCCAGCATTTT.

The table lists this clonotype with many counts. The V call is TRBV5-1, the J call TRBJ2-5; possible D gene TRBD2, 6 bases. V was trimmed by 10 bases and J by 5 bases, leaving 21 bases between them. CDR1 is SGHRS and CDR2 is YFSETQ in the germline V gene. The length of the CDR3 is 14 residues. The chain's CDR3 is CASQPEGAWETQYF. Here the CDR3 DNA reads TGCGCCTCGCAACCGGAGGGTGCTTGGGAGACCCAGTACTTC.

This clonotype came up a few times. This sequence joins TRBV4-1 and TRBJ2-7; TRBD1 or TRBD2 may be the D gene (5 bases each). Germline V CDR1 and CDR2: MGHRA, YSYEKL. The CDR3 is made up of 15 amino acids. The V and J ends lost 1 base and 3 bases respectively, with 13 bases between them. CDR3 coding DNA: TGCGCCAGCAGCCAAGGCCAGGGACCAAGCTACGAGCAGTACTTC. This translates into CASSQGQGPSYEQYF.

In the case of this clonotype: Germline is not matched at one junction end, which may reflect a read error. The rearrangement uses TRBV11-2 and TRBJ1-6; no firm D call. This CDR3 contains 22 residues. From germline, CDR1 is SGHAT and CDR2 FQNNGV. The CDR3 nucleotides are TGTGCCAGCAGCACATTAGGGCGACCCAGGAGGACTAGAGTCTACTATGATTCACCCCTCCACTTT. Amino acids: CASSTLGRPRRTRVYYDSPLHF.

V is TRBV11-2 and J is TRBJ2-3, with 9 bases aligning to TRBD2. The J segment lost 6 bases and the V segment lost 8 bases, leaving 9 bases of the junction unmatched. CDR1 is SGHAT, CDR2 FQNNGV, per germline. This CDR3 spans 14 amino acids. The DNA of the CDR3 is TGTGCCAGCTCCAGGCGGGGGGGCCAGGATACGCAGTATTTT. Residues: CASSRRGGQDTQYF.

The rearrangement joins TRBV27 to TRBJ1-5; 11 bases match TRBD1. The V segment lost 6 bases and the J segment 4 bases; nucleotides outside the gene matches: 2. Germline V gives CDR1 MNHEY, CDR2 SMNVEV (reference sequence). This CDR3 contains 14 residues. Written as DNA, the CDR3 is TGTGCCAGCAGGGGACAGGGGGTTAATCAGCCCCAGCATTTT. Translation gives CASRGQGVNQPQHF.

This chain uses TRBV28 with TRBJ1-5, with TRBD1 as a possible D gene (5 bases). Germline V CDR1 and CDR2: MDHEN, SYDVKM. CDR3 length equals 14 residues. Between the trimmed V and J ends, which lost 1 base and 7 bases, there was a span of 11 bases. The CDR3 protein is CASSLSGLGQPQHF. The CDR3 DNA sequence: TGTGCCAGCAGTTTATCAGGGTTGGGGCAGCCCCAGCATTTT.

V is TRBV4-3 and J is TRBJ1-5; D not certain. V was trimmed by 0 bases and J by 6 bases, leaving 9 bases between them. Germline lookup yields CDR1 LGHNA and CDR2 YSLEER. The CDR3 spans 14 residues. The CDR3 region is CASSQERFGQPQHF. Written as DNA, the CDR3 is TGCGCCAGCAGCCAAGAACGATTCGGTCAGCCCCAGCATTTT.

The chain recombines TRBV6-5 with TRBJ1-3; possible D gene TRBD1, 6 bases. V dropped 8 bases and J dropped 0 bases, with 11 bases sitting between them. The CDR3 is 14 residues long. Germline V gene lookup returns CDR1 MNHEY and CDR2 SVGAGI. The CDR3 here is CASGGGLSGNTIYF. The DNA of the CDR3 is TGTGCCAGCGGAGGGGGACTCTCTGGAAACACCATATATTTT.

This clonotype has ten or more counts. The gene calls are TRBV5-1 and TRBJ2-1; 8 nucleotides line up with TRBD2. Germline V gives CDR1 SGHRS, CDR2 YFSETQ. V shed 5 bases and J 4 bases; nucleotides not matched to a gene: 11. The CDR3 has 16 residues. The chain's CDR3 is CASSLPLAGIYNEQFF. The CDR3 DNA follows: TGCGCCAGCAGTTTACCCCTAGCGGGCATATACAATGAGCAGTTCTTC.

The genes are TRBV29-1 and TRBJ2-7; a weak D match, TRBD1 (6 bases). The CDR3 runs 16 residues. V lost 0 bases and J lost 7, with 22 bases in between. Germline loops: CDR1 SQVTM, CDR2 ANQGSEA. This chain's CDR3 is CSVEDRAGAPIREQYF. The CDR3 DNA follows: TGCAGCGTTGAAGATCGAGCAGGGGCGCCCATCCGGGAGCAGTACTTC.

The table lists this clonotype with many counts. The chain couples TRBV7-8 to TRBJ2-2, with D perhaps given as TRBD1 or TRBD2 (6 bases each). Trimming removed 5 bases from V and 5 bases from J, with 15 bases in between. This CDR3 spans 15 amino acids. Germline CDR1 and CDR2: SGHVS and FQNEAQ. DNA for the CDR3: TGTGCCAGCAGCCCGTACAGGGCGGGGACCGGGGAGCTGTTTTTT. It yields the protein CASSPYRAGTGELFF.

Many counts were recorded for this clonotype. V is TRBV6-2 or TRBV6-3 and J is TRBJ2-4; tentative D call: TRBD2 (7 bases). Looked up from germline, CDR1 is MNHEY and CDR2 is SVGEGT. The CDR3 is 16 amino acids. Trimming removed 7 bases at V and 3 bases at J, with 19 bases between. The chain's CDR3 is CASMDRGAEDKNIQYF. CDR3 nucleotide sequence: TGTGCCAGCATGGATCGGGGGGCAGAGGACAAAAACATTCAGTACTTC.

This clonotype has just a few counts. The chain employs TRBV28 and TRBJ1-2; D is unresolved. The CDR3 sequence is 12 residues long. V shed 4 bases and J shed 4 bases, with 7 bases lying between them. Germline loops: CDR1 MDHEN, CDR2 SYDVKM. The CDR3 loop is CASSSSVYGYTF. CDR3 in DNA: TGTGCCAGCAGTTCCTCTGTCTATGGCTACACCTTC.

The J gene is TRBJ2-5, the V gene TRBV24-1; D is perhaps TRBD2 (5 bases). Trimming cost V 2 bases and J 5 bases, with 14 bases left between them. CDR3 length: 15 amino acids. Germline CDR1 reads KGHDR; CDR2 reads SFDVKD. CDR3 DNA: TGTGCCACCAGTGATTCCACCAGAGGGCCGGAGACCCAGTACTTC. Amino acids: CATSDSTRGPETQYF.

This clonotype has only a few counts. The J gene is TRBJ2-1, the V gene TRBV20-1; 12 nucleotides agree with TRBD2. V was clipped by 7 bases and J by 4 bases; unmatched bases: 5. Germline CDR1 DFQATT, CDR2 SNEGSKA (reference sequence). The CDR3 loop spans 14 amino acids. CDR3 amino acids: CSGTLAGGYNEQFF. In DNA form, the CDR3 reads TGCAGTGGTACGCTAGCGGGGGGGTACAATGAGCAGTTCTTC.

CDR3: CASSTGQGVPMNTEAFF. The CDR3, as DNA: TGTGCCAGCAGTACGGGACAGGGGGTCCCTATGAACACTGAAGCTTTCTTT. J is TRBJ1-1 and V is TRBV6-2 or TRBV6-3; TRBD1 matches 11 bases. Germline assignment: CDR1 MNHEY and CDR2 SVGEGT. The V gene end was trimmed by 5 bases and the J gene end by 0 bases; junction bases not matched to a gene: 8. CDR3 size: 17 residues.